This T cell receptor (beta chain) came from a study of blood T cell repertoires in COVID-19. In the study overall: PBMCs, B-cell-depleted T cells, or T cells were the source of the cDNA or gDNA that made up the material.

Assay: immunoSEQ multiplex PCR; the TCRdb copy retains only in-frame clones and omits some. Of over 80,000 clones listed, 90% were seen once; the top ten hold more than 1.5%. V shed 0 bases and J 9 bases; nucleotides not matched to a gene: 3. CDR1 and CDR2 (germline): SGHRS, YFSETQ. This CDR3 has 13 amino acids. Material: peripheral blood. The sequence came from a man aged 55 to 70 with acute or convalescent COVID-19. J is TRBJ2-1 and V is TRBV5-1; 7 nucleotides match TRBD1. This CDR3 is CASSLGSGGEQFF. CDR3 nucleotides: TGCGCCAGCAGCTTGGGGTCAGGGGGTGAGCAGTTCTTC.